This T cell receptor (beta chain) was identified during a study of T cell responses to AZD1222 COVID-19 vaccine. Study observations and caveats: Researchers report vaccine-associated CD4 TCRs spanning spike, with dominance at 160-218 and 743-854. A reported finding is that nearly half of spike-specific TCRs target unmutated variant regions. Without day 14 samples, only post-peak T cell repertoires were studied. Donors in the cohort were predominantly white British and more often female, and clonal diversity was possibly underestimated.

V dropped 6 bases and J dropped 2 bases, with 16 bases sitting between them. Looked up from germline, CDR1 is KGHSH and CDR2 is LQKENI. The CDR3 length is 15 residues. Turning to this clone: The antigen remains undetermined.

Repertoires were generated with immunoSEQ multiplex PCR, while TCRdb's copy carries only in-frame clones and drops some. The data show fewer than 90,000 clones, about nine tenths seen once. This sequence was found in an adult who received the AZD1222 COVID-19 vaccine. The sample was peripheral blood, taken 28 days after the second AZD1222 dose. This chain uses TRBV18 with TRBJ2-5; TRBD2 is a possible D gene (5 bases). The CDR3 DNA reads TGTGCCAGCTCGCCCCCGGGGAGTAGACAAGAGACCCAGTACTTC. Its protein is CASSPPGSRQETQYF.